The next 15 T cell receptor beta chains were all read from a single sample in a study of T-cell memory formation after mild COVID-19. TCRdb re-called the 5' RACE reads through MiXCR, storing one row per CDR3 protein. Altogether roughly 240,000 distinct CDR3 sequences are present, 15% to 19% being singletons, with the ten largest covering 2.1%. The sequencing sample was made of PBMCs or a T cell subset sorted from them (not recorded which). These receptors were taken from an adult woman who had mild COVID-19 (a few samples of this study predate the infection). Cell type and time point are not known.

This clonotype was found a few times. This chain joins TRBV20-1 and TRBJ1-1; 7 positions agree with TRBD1. After removal of 2 bases from V and 4 bases from J, the junction contained 16 bases not matched to a gene. This CDR3 has 17 amino acids. CDR1 and CDR2 from the germline V gene are DFQATT and SNEGSKA (reference sequence). The CDR3 here is CSARKGGGRESGTEAFF. The CDR3 nucleotides read TGCAGTGCTAGAAAAGGAGGGGGCCGGGAAAGTGGCACTGAAGCTTTCTTT.

This clonotype was seen a few times. The V gene is TRBV6-5, the J gene TRBJ1-3; D is uncertain. Germline CDR1 MNHEY, CDR2 SVGAGI. The CDR3 loop spans 15 amino acids. The germline V and J ends were trimmed by 2 bases and 7 bases, with 15 bases remaining between them. CDR3 nucleotide sequence: TGTGCCAGCAGTTACGGCCCGACTCTCGGGAACACCATATATTTT. The encoded protein is CASSYGPTLGNTIYF.

This clonotype was recorded at least ten times. The genes are TRBV7-7 and TRBJ2-3; the D gene is possibly TRBD1 (7 bases). Germline CDR1 SSHAT, CDR2 FNYEAQ (reference sequence). This CDR3 is built from 15 residues. V lost 8 bases, J lost 6 bases, and 21 bases lay in between. The CDR3 bases are TGTGCCAGCGGAATGGGGGGCAGGGGGATGGATACGCAGTATTTT. Amino acids: CASGMGGRGMDTQYF.

The chain carries TRBV7-9 and TRBJ2-7; 8 nucleotides agree with TRBD2. Germline V gives CDR1 SEHNR, CDR2 FQNEAQ (reference sequence). The length of the CDR3 is 15 residues. V was clipped by 5 bases and J by 1 base; unmatched bases: 7. The CDR3 DNA reads TGTGCCAGCAGCGCAAGCGGGACTAGGTCCTACGAGCAGTACTTC. Amino acid sequence: CASSASGTRSYEQYF.

J is TRBJ2-3 and V is TRBV7-9; D might be TRBD2 (6 bases). V dropped 1 base and J dropped 2 bases, with 7 bases sitting between them. This CDR3 comprises 14 residues. Germline CDR1 is SEHNR and CDR2 is FQNEAQ (reference sequence). This CDR3 reads CASSLERVTDTQYF. In DNA, the CDR3 is TGTGCCAGCAGCTTAGAGCGGGTCACAGATACGCAGTATTTT.

The rearrangement links TRBV12-3 or TRBV12-4 to TRBJ2-5, with 8 bases matching TRBD1. This CDR3 spans 11 amino acids. The trim removed 8 bases at V and 10 bases at J, leaving 6 bases unmatched. CDR3 nucleotides: TGTGCCAGCGGCAGGGGGCCGCTCCAGTACTTC. It translates to CASGRGPLQYF.

This clonotype was observed at least ten times. The rearrangement joins TRBV12-3 or TRBV12-4 to TRBJ2-1, with D uncertain. This CDR3 comprises 14 residues. Trimming removed 3 bases from V and 5 bases from J, with 11 bases in between. CDR3 nucleotide sequence: TGTGCCAGCAGTTTCCCTCAAGTCGACAATGAGCAGTTCTTC. It translates to CASSFPQVDNEQFF.

J is TRBJ1-2 and V is TRBV2; D ambiguous. This CDR3 is 15 amino acids long. Germline V gene data show CDR1 as SNHLY and CDR2 as FYNNEI. CDR3 nucleotides: TGTGCGGCGCTTGTAACAGCCTCAGCTAACTATGGCTACACCTTC. This translates into CAALVTASANYGYTF.

This clonotype was detected only a few times. The J gene is TRBJ1-2, the V gene TRBV4-1, with a tentative D call TRBD1 (5 bases). The CDR3 is 12 residues long. The germline CDR1 and CDR2 sequences are MGHRA and YSYEKL. V shed 1 base and J shed 14 bases, with 14 bases lying between them. The CDR3 sequence is CASSQGARGKTF. The CDR3 nucleotides are TGCGCCAGCAGCCAAGGCGCCCGGGGGAAAACCTTC.

CDR3 nucleotide sequence: TGTGCCAGCAGCTTAGATCTCGGACGTCTTTGCACTGAAGCTTTCTTT. This sequence encodes CASSLDLGRLCTEAFF. The J gene is TRBJ1-1, the V gene TRBV11-2; no clear D gene. The germline gives CDR1 SGHAT, CDR2 FQNNGV. This CDR3 has 16 amino acids. The V gene lost 0 bases and the J gene lost 4 bases, with 15 bases spanning the gap.

CDR3 sequence reads: CASSRSLKGISPLHF. The CDR3, as DNA: TGTGCCAGCAGCCGTTCCTTAAAGGGTATTTCACCCCTCCACTTT. The chain recombines TRBV12-3 or TRBV12-4 with TRBJ1-6; D is undetermined. This CDR3 has 15 amino acids. V was pared by 6 bases and J by 9 bases, with 18 bases between.

The chain carries TRBV7-3 and TRBJ2-3, with TRBD1 identical over 9 bases. This CDR3 spans 15 amino acids. Trimming removed 6 bases from V and 4 bases from J; junction bases left unmatched: 8. From germline, CDR1 is SGHTA and CDR2 FQGTGA. This CDR3 reads CASSWDRAPPDTQYF. CDR3 DNA: TGTGCCAGCAGTTGGGACAGGGCCCCCCCAGATACGCAGTATTTT.

The V and J genes are TRBV2 and TRBJ2-5; 9 positions match TRBD2. This CDR3 region has 14 residues. V trimming: 6 bases; J trimming: 4 bases; junction bases outside the gene matches: 6. Germline V gene sequence: CDR1 SNHLY, CDR2 FYNNEI. The chain's CDR3 is CASRIGTSLETQYF. The CDR3 nucleotides are TGTGCCAGCAGAATAGGGACTAGCCTAGAGACCCAGTACTTC.

The chain is built from TRBV27 and TRBJ2-3; D is unresolved. CDR1 and CDR2 (germline): MNHEY, SMNVEV (reference sequence). This CDR3 has 12 amino acids. V lost 4 bases and J 8 bases, leaving 10 bases between the germline ends. CDR3 nucleotide sequence: TGTGCCAGCAGTTCCACCGTGGGTACGCAGTATTTT. This codes for CASSSTVGTQYF.

The J gene is TRBJ1-1, the V gene TRBV28; D is unclear. There are 11 residues in the CDR3. V was clipped by 10 bases and J by 1 base, with 7 bases between them. Germline V gives CDR1 MDHEN, CDR2 SYDVKM. The CDR3 region is CATDTNTEAFF. CDR3 sequence (DNA): TGTGCCACAGACACGAACACTGAAGCTTTCTTT.